This paragraph reports one TCR beta chain. The data were obtained in a study of memory CD4+ T cells and cytomegalovirus serostatus. Clones were read by immunoSEQ multiplex PCR, and TCRdb kept only the in-frame ones, dropping some. The table lists approximately 56,000 clones, around 76% of them singletons. The sort gate was single viable CD3+CD4+CD8-CD45RO+ cells for memory CD4+ T cells. Germline trimming cut 1 base from V and 6 bases from J; bases unmatched to any gene: 0. Germline CDR1 MNHNS, CDR2 SASEGT. The CDR3 has 13 residues. Sequenced sample: memory CD4+ T cells from blood. This sequence was found in an adult in good health and CMV-seronegative. This sequence joins TRBV6-1 and TRBJ1-5, with 7 positions matching TRBD1. CDR3 sequence (DNA): TGTGCCAGCAGTGAAGGGGACAGTCAGCCCCAGCATTTT. Its protein product is CASSEGDSQPQHF.